What follows are 26 T cell receptor beta chains derived from one specimen sequenced in a study of blood T cells in healthy people across ages. PCR was performed a second time for about 7 to 11 cycles using a sample-barcoded 5' primer and a J-beta primer mix. Each CDR3 protein is one row after TCRdb ran MiXCR on the 5' RACE reads. Of about 680,000 distinct CDR3 sequences listed, around 49% were seen once; the top ten hold roughly 34%. The source material was blood. The receptors here all came from a woman aged 60-75 years in good health.

Worth noting for this clonotype: This may stem from a read error, because a much larger clone lies one nucleotide away. The rearrangement uses TRBV4-3 and TRBJ2-7; D unclear. Germline V gene sequence: CDR1 LGHNA, CDR2 YSLEER. CDR3 length: 13 residues. The CDR3 here is CAISQDRALGQYF. CDR3 bases: TGCGCCATCAGCCAAGATAGGGCCTTGGGGCAGTACTTC.

Only a few counts were recorded for this clonotype. This chain joins TRBV5-1 and TRBJ2-5; D is ambiguous. CDR3 length: 15 residues. V lost 1 base to trimming and J lost 2 bases, with 12 bases between them. Germline loops: CDR1 SGHRS, CDR2 YFSETQ. Here the CDR3 DNA reads TGCGCCAGCAGCTTGAGAGGAGTGGGGCAAGAGACCCAGTACTTC. This sequence encodes CASSLRGVGQETQYF.

This chain links TRBV2 with TRBJ2-5; D ambiguous. The germline V gene encodes CDR1 SNHLY and CDR2 FYNNEI. V shed 10 bases and J shed 11 bases, with 17 bases lying between them. CDR3 length: 11 residues. The CDR3 here is CATTGEPQQYF. CDR3 sequence (DNA): TGTGCCACCACTGGAGAACCCCAACAGTACTTC. Filled out from reference TRBV2 and TRBJ2-5, the complete variable domain reads EPEVTQTPSHQVTQMGQEVILRCVPISNHLYFYWYRQILGQKVEFLVSFYNNEISEKSEIFDDQFSVERPDGSNFTLKIRSTKLEDSAMYFCATTGEPQQYFGPGTRLLVL.

The chain recombines TRBV20-1 with TRBJ1-1; D uncertain. Germline CDR1 DFQATT, CDR2 SNEGSKA (reference sequence). This CDR3 region has 13 residues. V lost 3 bases, J lost 4 bases, and 12 bases lay in between. The chain's CDR3 is CSARTGKSTEAFF. CDR3 nucleotide sequence: TGCAGTGCTAGGACGGGGAAAAGCACTGAAGCTTTCTTT.

In its sample, this clonotype was seen a few times. The chain has TRBV18 and TRBJ2-7, with 8 positions matching TRBD1. The trim removed 6 bases at V and 6 bases at J, leaving 13 bases unmatched. Germline CDR1 reads KGHSH; CDR2 reads LQKENI. The CDR3 totals 15 residues. This chain's CDR3 is CASSRGQGKLTEQYF. The CDR3 coding sequence is TGTGCCAGCTCGCGCGGACAGGGTAAATTAACCGAGCAGTACTTC.

This chain connects TRBV6-2 or TRBV6-3 to TRBJ1-2; D gene ambiguous. V lost 6 bases to trimming and J lost 2 bases, with 10 bases between them. In germline, CDR1 is MNHEY, CDR2 SVGEGT. The CDR3 is 13 amino acids. The CDR3: CASRPTANYGYTF. CDR3 DNA: TGTGCCAGCAGGCCGACGGCGAACTATGGCTACACCTTC.

This clonotype was counted a few times. A much larger clone lies a single base off, so this may be a read error. The J gene is TRBJ2-5, the V gene TRBV2, with TRBD2 matching over 11 bases. Trimming cost V 7 bases and J 11 bases; bases outside gene matches: 9. Germline assignment: CDR1 SNHLY and CDR2 FYNNEI. CDR3 length: 13 amino acids. The DNA for the CDR3 is TGTGCCAGCAAACTAGCGGGAGTAAATGAGCAGTACTTC. It yields the protein CASKLAGVNEQYF. The full variable domain, with the rest looked up from reference TRBV2 and TRBJ2-5, is EPEVTQTPSHQVTQMGQEVILRCVPISNHLYFYWYRQILGQKVEFLVSFYNNEISEKSEIFDDQFSVERPDGSNFTLKIRSTKLEDSAMYFCASKLAGVNEQYFGPGTRLLVL.

The rearrangement uses TRBV28 and TRBJ2-7, with 8 bases that match TRBD2. This CDR3 comprises 13 residues. Germline CDR1 is MDHEN and CDR2 is SYDVKM. V was pared by 8 bases and J by 4 bases, with 7 bases of the junction left unmatched. The CDR3 coding sequence is TGTGCCAGCTTAAACGGGAGGGGATACGAGCAGTACTTC. Translating it yields CASLNGRGYEQYF.

V usage is TRBV10-3 and J usage is TRBJ2-5; D ambiguous. Trimming took 0 bases from V and 3 from J, leaving 5 bases between them. Germline loops: CDR1 ENHRY, CDR2 SYGVKD. The CDR3 runs 13 residues. DNA of the CDR3: TGTGCCATCAGTGAGTCCAGAAAAGAGACCCAGTACTTC. It is translated as CAISESRKETQYF.

This clonotype was recorded a few times. The CDR3 is CASSLIGENIQYF. The CDR3 DNA reads as TGTGCCAGCAGCTTAATAGGGGAAAACATTCAGTACTTC. The V gene is TRBV7-9, the J gene TRBJ2-4; D perhaps matches TRBD1 (5 bases). The CDR3 sequence is 13 residues long. Deletions cut 2 bases from V and 5 bases from J, with 7 bases between. Looked up from germline, CDR1 is SEHNR and CDR2 is FQNEAQ (reference sequence).

This clonotype occurred a few times. The chain links TRBV20-1 to TRBJ2-1, with 9 bases identical to TRBD1. Per germline, CDR1 DFQATT and CDR2 SNEGSKA (reference sequence). This CDR3 spans 16 amino acids. With 3 bases clipped from V and 5 bases from J, the junction kept 11 bases outside the gene matches. In DNA, the CDR3 is TGCAGTGCTAGCCTCTGGGGGGGACAGGGAGACAATGAGCAGTTCTTC. Amino acids: CSASLWGGQGDNEQFF.

The chain combines TRBV5-5 with TRBJ1-1, with no clear D. Deletions cut 0 bases from V and 0 bases from J, with 9 bases between. The CDR3 runs to 15 residues. Looked up from germline, CDR1 is SGHKS and CDR2 is YYEKEE (reference sequence). CDR3 nucleotide sequence: TGTGCCAGCAGCTTGGCAGTGGGAATGAACACTGAAGCTTTCTTT. This translates into CASSLAVGMNTEAFF. The entire variable domain, with the rest obtained from reference TRBV5-5 and TRBJ1-1, is as follows: DAGVTQSPTHLIKTRGQQVTLRCSPISGHKSVSWYQQVLGQGPQFIFQYYEKEERGRGNFPDRFSARQFPNYSSELNVNALLLGDSALYLCASSLAVGMNTEAFFGQGTRLTVV.

This clonotype turned up a few times. The V and J genes are TRBV6-5 and TRBJ1-2; D is unresolved. With 3 bases removed from V and 7 bases from J, the gap between germline ends came to 12 bases. The V gene's germline CDR1 is MNHEY and CDR2 SVGAGI. This CDR3 spans 13 amino acids. The CDR3 loop is CASSYTEFGGYTF. In DNA form, the CDR3 reads TGTGCCAGCAGTTATACAGAGTTTGGTGGCTACACCTTC.

This clonotype appeared a few times. V usage is TRBV25-1 and J usage is TRBJ1-2, with D possibly matching TRBD1 (6 bases). Germline loops: CDR1 MGHDK, CDR2 SYGVNS. The V end was cut by 5 bases, the J end by 8 bases, with 27 bases between. The CDR3 extends over 17 amino acids. The CDR3 region is CASSQGGLGLIPYGYTF. As DNA, the CDR3 is TGTGCCAGCAGTCAAGGGGGGTTAGGGCTGATACCCTACGGCTACACCTTC.

The chain is built from TRBV20-1 and TRBJ2-1; no reliable D call. V was trimmed by 5 bases and J by 2 bases, leaving 7 bases between them. Germline CDR1 is DFQATT and CDR2 is SNEGSKA (reference sequence). The CDR3 covers 12 residues. The chain's CDR3 is CSAAAPYNEQFF. The CDR3 DNA sequence: TGCAGTGCTGCCGCGCCCTACAATGAGCAGTTCTTC.

Worth noting for this clonotype: A read error may account for a junction end that differs from germline. J is TRBJ2-3 and V is TRBV2, with 8 nucleotides matching TRBD2. CDR1 is SNHLY, CDR2 FYNNEI, per germline. This CDR3 comprises 14 residues. The CDR3 loop reads CSSATAGLVDTQYF. As DNA, the CDR3 is TGTTCCAGCGCGACAGCGGGACTAGTAGATACGCAGTATTTT.

This chain connects TRBV6-6 to TRBJ1-2; D uncertain. Germline V gene sequence: CDR1 MNHNY, CDR2 SVGAGI (reference sequence). The V gene lost 2 bases and the J gene lost 5 bases, with 12 bases spanning the gap. The CDR3 is 14 amino acids. CDR3 sequence: CASSYAGGEYGYTF. DNA of the CDR3: TGTGCCAGCAGTTACGCCGGCGGAGAATATGGCTACACCTTC.

In its sample, this clonotype was seen a few times. This rearrangement joins TRBV20-1 to TRBJ2-7; 11 nucleotides align to TRBD1. The CDR3 covers 16 residues. V was pared by 0 bases and J by 3 bases, with 7 bases of the junction left unmatched. The germline gives CDR1 DFQATT, CDR2 SNEGSKA (reference sequence). CDR3 coding DNA: TGCAGTGCTAGAGAGCTGGGACAGGGGGTTCACTACGAGCAGTACTTC. Protein sequence: CSARELGQGVHYEQYF.

This clonotype was observed many times. V usage is TRBV28 and J usage is TRBJ2-1; TRBD1 or TRBD2 may be the D gene (6 bases each). V was pared by 7 bases and J by 3 bases, with 16 bases between. The germline CDR1 and CDR2 sequences are MDHEN and SYDVKM. The CDR3 loop spans 15 amino acids. CDR3 DNA: TGTGCCAGCATCCTAAGGGGGGCCGGCTACAATGAGCAGTTCTTC. Protein: CASILRGAGYNEQFF.

In its sample, this clonotype was seen a few times. The J gene is TRBJ2-1, the V gene TRBV20-1; D possibly corresponds to TRBD2 (6 bases). The CDR3 is 14 residues long. CDR1 is DFQATT, CDR2 SNEGSKA, per germline (reference sequence). V lost 4 bases and J lost 7, with 17 bases in between. CDR3 amino acids: CSAKYPGLPNEQFF. The CDR3 DNA is TGCAGTGCTAAATATCCGGGACTTCCTAATGAGCAGTTCTTC.

This clonotype was seen a few times. The genes are TRBV2 and TRBJ2-5; D uncertain. V was trimmed by 3 bases and J by 6 bases, leaving 11 bases between them. Germline V CDR1 and CDR2: SNHLY, FYNNEI. The CDR3 sequence is 13 residues long. The CDR3 here is CASSEDLRKTQYF. CDR3 nucleotide sequence: TGTGCCAGCAGTGAGGACCTAAGGAAGACCCAGTACTTC.

This clonotype has ten or more counts. The chain recombines TRBV29-1 with TRBJ1-2, with TRBD1 as a possible D gene (6 bases). Trimming left V 7 bases short and J 8 bases short, with 17 bases between. The CDR3 runs to 12 residues. The germline CDR1 and CDR2 sequences are SQVTM and ANQGSEA. The CDR3 reads CSGVQGGDGYTF. CDR3 DNA: TGCAGCGGTGTACAGGGCGGAGACGGCTACACCTTC. Together with reference TRBV29-1 and TRBJ1-2, the CDR3 gives the full variable domain: SAVISQKPSRDICQRGTSLTIQCQVDSQVTMMFWYRQQPGQSLTLIATANQGSEATYESGFVIDKFPISRPNLTFSTLTVSNMSPEDSSIYLCSGVQGGDGYTFGSGTRLTVV.

The chain is built from TRBV30 and TRBJ2-4, with 11 bases aligning to TRBD2. The V gene's germline CDR1 is GTSNPN and CDR2 SVGIG (reference sequence). J lost 13 bases, V lost 5 bases, and 19 bases had no gene match. CDR3 length: 16 residues. CDR3 in DNA: TGTGCCTGGGCCTTAGCGGGAGGGTTTTCGGGGTCGGGGCAGTACTTC. Translating gives CAWALAGGFSGSGQYF.

The sample holds a few counts of this clonotype. The V gene is TRBV9, the J gene TRBJ2-5; D is ambiguous. This CDR3 region has 15 residues. V was clipped by 0 bases and J by 4 bases, with 13 bases between them. Germline V gene sequence: CDR1 SGDLS, CDR2 YYNGEE. DNA of the CDR3: TGTGCCAGCAGCGTAGATTCTAGTTTGCTAGAGACCCAGTACTTC. This gives the protein CASSVDSSLLETQYF.

The chain uses TRBV15 and TRBJ2-7, with D uncertain. This CDR3 region has 13 residues. The germline CDR1 and CDR2 sequences are LNHNV and YYDKDF (reference sequence). V lost 0 bases and J 6 bases, leaving 9 bases between the germline ends. This chain's CDR3 is CATSRDFGREQYF. The CDR3 bases are TGTGCCACCAGCAGAGATTTCGGACGCGAGCAGTACTTC.

V usage is TRBV20-1 and J usage is TRBJ1-2, with 7 bases matching TRBD1. The CDR3 runs 14 residues. V trimming: 2 bases; J trimming: 6 bases; junction bases outside the gene matches: 9. Germline values: CDR1 DFQATT, CDR2 SNEGSKA (reference sequence). The CDR3 DNA follows: TGCAGTGCTAGAAGACAGGGTCTTAATGATGGCTACACCTTC. The encoded protein is CSARRQGLNDGYTF.